These T cell receptor beta chains were read from a single sample in a study of early T cells in non-severe SARS-CoV-2 infection. TCRdb called the 5' RACE reads again in MiXCR, with one record for every CDR3 protein. Found here are 50,000 or so distinct CDR3 sequences, roughly 13% of them singletons; the top ten hold approximately 10%. The sample consisted of whole blood. The receptors derive from an adult who was a healthcare worker with PCR-confirmed SARS-CoV-2 infection or an uninfected control (not recorded which). The CDR3 runs from the conserved cysteine through the conserved F or W. The size field is filled for only some rows; it gives once, few, many or a size class.

CDR3	size	V	J
CASSQAAGRTDTQYF	many	TRBV3-1	TRBJ2-3
CSGRQGPPTDTQYF	few	TRBV29-1	TRBJ2-3
CASSIQGLNYGYTF	few	TRBV19	TRBJ1-2
CASSIGTGGTDTQYF	few	TRBV9	TRBJ2-3
CASRGGGANEKLFF	NA	TRBV28	TRBJ1-4
CASSFQADTQYF	many	TRBV5-1	TRBJ2-3
CSASLGLAGGGETQYF	medium-sized	TRBV20-1	TRBJ2-5
CASSQVPSLLAGQETQYF	many	TRBV4-2	TRBJ2-5
CASTRTSGTYEQYF	NA	TRBV3-1	TRBJ2-7
CATSDSPRLAYTDTQYF	few	TRBV24-1	TRBJ2-3
CVSSLTDRAGTEAFF	NA	TRBV5-4	TRBJ1-1
CASSLGRGQYF	NA	TRBV7-6	TRBJ2-3
CASSSRGTGTETQYF	many	TRBV9	TRBJ2-5
CASSDSDGDGWNTEAFF	few	TRBV25-1	TRBJ1-1
CASSARLAGGSYNEQFF	many	TRBV9	TRBJ2-1
CASSLTSGTPYEQYF	NA	TRBV5-1	TRBJ2-7
CASSVGLAGGTDTQYF	few	TRBV19	TRBJ2-3
CASSQDTLALNEQFF	NA	TRBV4-2	TRBJ2-1
CASSESRPSQYEQYF	many	TRBV10-2	TRBJ2-7
CASSRQGGPSYEQYF	few	TRBV7-9	TRBJ2-7
CSASTDLAKNIQYF	few	TRBV20-1	TRBJ2-4
CAWSRLGEQYF	NA	TRBV30	TRBJ2-7
CASSIGTLHSTDTQYF	many	TRBV19	TRBJ2-3
CSASPGADYGYTF	NA	TRBV20-1	TRBJ1-2
CASSQDPFRGERNTIYF	NA	TRBV4-2	TRBJ1-3
CASSGQGTYEQYF	NA	TRBV7-9	TRBJ2-7
CASSDRGYSYEQYF	NA	TRBV2	TRBJ2-7
CASRLGQGLYSDDNEKLFF	NA	TRBV7-6	TRBJ1-4
CASSLAAAGRNTGAFF	NA	TRBV5-4	TRBJ1-1
CASSSGSLADTQYF	few	TRBV6-2/TRBV6-3	TRBJ2-3
CASLKGGTVNTEAFF	many	TRBV6-1	TRBJ1-1